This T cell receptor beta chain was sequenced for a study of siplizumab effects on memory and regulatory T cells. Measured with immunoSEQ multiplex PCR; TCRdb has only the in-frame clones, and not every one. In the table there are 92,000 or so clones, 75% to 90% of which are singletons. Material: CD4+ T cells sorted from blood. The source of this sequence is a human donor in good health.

In DNA, the CDR3 is TGTGCCAGCAGTTTCCGGGCAGGGGGCCGGTTTGTGAACTCCTACGAGCAGTACTTC. Translation gives CASSFRAGGRFVNSYEQYF. V usage is TRBV27 and J usage is TRBJ2-7; 8 positions match TRBD1. Unmatched junction bases numbered 16, after V lost 3 bases and J lost 0 bases. Germline CDR1 is MNHEY and CDR2 is SMNVEV (reference sequence). The CDR3 is made up of 19 amino acids.